One and the same sample provided the 2 T cell receptor beta chains below, sequenced in a study of long-term antiretroviral therapy in people with HIV. This was the immunoSEQ v3.0 assay at survey level. The assay was immunoSEQ multiplex PCR, and TCRdb's table has in-frame clones only and misses some. This sample yields approximately 15,000 clones, of which roughly 80% are seen a single time; 15% to 20% belongs to the top ten. Material: unsorted PBMCs, obtained just before starting antiretroviral therapy. Receptors were obtained from a man in his forties or fifties with HIV.

This chain joins TRBV28 and TRBJ2-2, with D perhaps TRBD1 (5 bases). This CDR3 comprises 15 residues. V was shortened by 4 bases and J by 6 bases, with 15 bases between the two germline ends. Germline V gene data show CDR1 as MDHEN and CDR2 as SYDVKM. CDR3: CASSSEGAWAGELFF. The CDR3 DNA is TGTGCCAGCAGTTCGGAAGGGGCCTGGGCCGGGGAGCTGTTTTTT.

This chain joins TRBV19 and TRBJ2-4; no definite D call. The CDR3 spans 14 residues. Germline CDR1 reads LNHDA; CDR2 reads SQIVND (reference sequence). V lost 2 bases to trimming and J lost 8 bases, with 13 bases between them. The CDR3 DNA reads TGTGCCAGTAGTATAAGCGCCCCCAGAGACATTCAGTACTTC. Protein product: CASSISAPRDIQYF.